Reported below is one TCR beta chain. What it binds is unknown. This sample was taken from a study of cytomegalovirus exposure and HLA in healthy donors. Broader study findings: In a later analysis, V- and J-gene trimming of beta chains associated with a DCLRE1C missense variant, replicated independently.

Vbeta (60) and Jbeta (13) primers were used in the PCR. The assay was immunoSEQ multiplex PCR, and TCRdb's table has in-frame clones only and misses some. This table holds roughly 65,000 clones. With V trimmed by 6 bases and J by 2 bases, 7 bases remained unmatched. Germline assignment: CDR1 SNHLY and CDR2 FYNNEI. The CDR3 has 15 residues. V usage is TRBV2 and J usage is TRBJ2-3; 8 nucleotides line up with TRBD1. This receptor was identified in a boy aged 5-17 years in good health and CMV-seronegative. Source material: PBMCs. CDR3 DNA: TGTGCCAGCAGAGGACAGGGAAGGATCACAGATACGCAGTATTTT. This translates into CASRGQGRITDTQYF.